This T cell receptor (beta chain) was documented in a study of T cells in Graves' hyperthyroidism and ophthalmopathy (dated by TCRdb to the late 2010s). With respect to the entire study: Peripheral blood was sampled at the time of initial diagnosis, prior to any treatment. To identify TCR V-J signatures that set the groups apart, the researchers used a discovery cohort of 100 patients, made up of 40 to 45 with Graves' ophthalmopathy and some 56 with stable Graves' hyperthyroidism. An independent validation cohort of about 20 hyperthyroidism patients and about 15 patients who later progressed to ophthalmopathy tested prospective prediction of ophthalmopathy. In six Graves' hyperthyroidism patients, the study also compared T-cell repertoires from thyroid tissue with T-cell repertoires from blood. TCR Vbeta CDR3 sequencing of 130 to 150 peripheral blood samples (around 45 ophthalmopathy, about 74 hyperthyroidism and approximately 17 progressor patients) is reported in the paper. The roughly 91 discovery patients were randomly divided into training and test sets at a 7:3 ratio. Once sampling was done, hyperthyroidism patients were given methimazole at a starting dose of 30 mg daily, whereas ophthalmopathy patients were given high-dose intravenous methylprednisolone. What the research found in general, with its limitations: During validation, the model predicted progression to ophthalmopathy a median of roughly six months ahead of onset, with almost 71% sensitivity and almost 75% specificity. Ophthalmopathy was separated from stable hyperthyroidism by a 13 V-J signature model, with approximately 90% sensitivity and roughly 84% specificity obtained in cross-validation and 80%/75% obtained in testing. Most expanded thyroid clonotypes (frequency above 0.001) were also found in blood, which suggests that blood repertoires may mirror thyroid immune responses. Sample size was not statistically predetermined, and blinding of investigators to group allocation was not performed.

The TCR beta CDR3 regions were amplified from the RNA transcripts. The TCR CDR3 was subjected to a first round of RT-PCR using the HTBI primer set and the Qiagen OneStep RT-PCR kit. The libraries were constructed in a second round of multiplex PCR and then size-selected and purified. The libraries were sequenced on an Illumina HiSeq2000 using paired-end 100 bp reads. Per the original workflow: SOAPnuke was used to process the raw data, throwing out any read that contained adapters or uncalled bases, had a mean Phred below 15, or lacked an exact constant-primer or identifier match. COPE v1.2.5 was used to merge high-quality paired reads, and clonotypes were defined as unique nucleotide sequences. MiTCR v1.1 was used to align clonotypes to the IMGT TRBV, TRBD and TRBJ reference segments. Analysis was restricted to V-J combinations with a frequency above 0.0001, which covered about 99% of repertoires. The TCS score was defined as the ratio of F50 (clonal expansion) to E x V (chaos), calculated using BLOSUM62-based TCRdist between CDR3 peptides within each V-J. Welch's t-statistics and random forest reduced around 550 V-J features to 10 to 15, which were used in a naive Bayes classifier (R e1071). Thyroid-blood repertoire similarity was quantified with the Morisita-Horn index. TCRdb reprocessing: public reads trimmed at Q25 with fastp, clones called with MiXCR, in-frame beta chains kept. Records with the same CDR3 protein are collapsed into one entry carrying the most frequent genes and DNA. These V and J calls originate from TCRdb's pipeline instead of the authors' own analysis. Counted in this sample were some 800,000 distinct CDR3 sequences; 38% of them appeared once. The ten largest clones take up over 8% of the sample.

The germline V gene (reference sequence) supplies CDR1 DFQATT and CDR2 SNEGSKA. Including cysteine and phenylalanine, the CDR3 has 10 amino acids. Just the 30-base CDR3 DNA is kept, in frame starting at base 1. Stable Graves' hyperthyroidism was defined as no progression to ophthalmopathy during 18 months of follow-up. Hyperthyroidism patients were newly diagnosed, with disease duration under 2 months, and aged 18 to 65 years. The study excluded patients with uncontrolled infections, other autoimmune diseases, pregnancy or lactation. Clinical symptoms, serum thyroxine and TRAb, thyroid ultrasound, and orbital computed tomography formed the basis for the diagnoses. PBMCs were isolated from about 10 ml of fresh peripheral blood by Ficoll-Paque density gradient centrifugation. Total RNA was extracted with Trizol reagent, and quality was checked on an Agilent 2100 Bioanalyzer. This clonotype appeared many times. No antigen is known for it. A read error may account for a junction end that differs from germline.

The sample consisted of blood. Here the chain combines TRBV20-1 and TRBJ2-6; a confident D gene designation cannot be given. This receptor was identified in a man between 18 and 29 years old with Graves' hyperthyroidism. The CDR3 region reads CSARIGRLGF. The bases read TGCAGTGCTAGAATCGGCCGACTGGGTTTC.